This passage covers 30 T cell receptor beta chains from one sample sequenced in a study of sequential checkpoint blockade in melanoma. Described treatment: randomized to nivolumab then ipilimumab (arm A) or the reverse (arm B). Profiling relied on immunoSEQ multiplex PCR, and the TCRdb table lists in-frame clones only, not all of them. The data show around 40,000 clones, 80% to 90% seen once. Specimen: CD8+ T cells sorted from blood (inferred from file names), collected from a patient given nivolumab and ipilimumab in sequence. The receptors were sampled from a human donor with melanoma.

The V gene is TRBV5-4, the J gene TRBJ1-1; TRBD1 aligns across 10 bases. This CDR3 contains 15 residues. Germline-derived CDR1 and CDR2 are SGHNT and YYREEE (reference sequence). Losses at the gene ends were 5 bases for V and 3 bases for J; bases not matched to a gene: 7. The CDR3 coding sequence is TGTGCCAGCAGTTCGACAGGGGGCTGGTACACTGAAGCTTTCTTT. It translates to CASSSTGGWYTEAFF.

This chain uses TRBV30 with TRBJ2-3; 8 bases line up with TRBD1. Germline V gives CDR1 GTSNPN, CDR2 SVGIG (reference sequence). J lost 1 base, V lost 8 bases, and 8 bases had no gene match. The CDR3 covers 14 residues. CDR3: CARDRGTGTDTQYF. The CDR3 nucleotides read TGTGCCCGCGACAGGGGTACGGGCACAGATACGCAGTATTTT. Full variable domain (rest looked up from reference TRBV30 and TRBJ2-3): SQTIHQWPATLVQPVGSPLSLECTVEGTSNPNLYWYRQAAGRGLQLLFYSVGIGQISSEVPQNLSASRPQDRQFILSSKKLLLSDSGFYLCARDRGTGTDTQYFGPGTRLTVL.

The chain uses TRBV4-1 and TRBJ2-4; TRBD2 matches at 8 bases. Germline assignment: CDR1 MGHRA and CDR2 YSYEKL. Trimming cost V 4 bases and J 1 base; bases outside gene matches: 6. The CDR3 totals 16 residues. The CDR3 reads CASSPPGGWAKNIQYF. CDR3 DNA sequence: TGCGCCAGCAGCCCCCCGGGGGGGTGGGCCAAAAACATTCAGTACTTC.

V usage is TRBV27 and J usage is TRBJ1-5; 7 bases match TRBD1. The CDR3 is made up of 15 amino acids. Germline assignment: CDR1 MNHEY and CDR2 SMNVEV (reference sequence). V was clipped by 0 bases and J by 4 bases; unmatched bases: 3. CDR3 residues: CASSLSGGGNQPQHF. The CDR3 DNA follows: TGTGCCAGCAGTTTATCAGGGGGCGGTAATCAGCCCCAGCATTTT.

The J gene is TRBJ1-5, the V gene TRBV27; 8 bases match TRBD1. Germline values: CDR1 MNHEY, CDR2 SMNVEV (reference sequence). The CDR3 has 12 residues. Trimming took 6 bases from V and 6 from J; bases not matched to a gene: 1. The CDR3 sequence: CASRQGAQPQHF. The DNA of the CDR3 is TGTGCCAGCAGGCAGGGGGCTCAGCCCCAGCATTTT.

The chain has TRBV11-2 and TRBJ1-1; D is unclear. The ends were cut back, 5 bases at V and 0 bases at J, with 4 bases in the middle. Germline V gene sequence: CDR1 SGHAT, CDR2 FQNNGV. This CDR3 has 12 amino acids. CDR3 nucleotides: TGTGCCAGCAGCCAGATGAACACTGAAGCTTTCTTT. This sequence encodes CASSQMNTEAFF.

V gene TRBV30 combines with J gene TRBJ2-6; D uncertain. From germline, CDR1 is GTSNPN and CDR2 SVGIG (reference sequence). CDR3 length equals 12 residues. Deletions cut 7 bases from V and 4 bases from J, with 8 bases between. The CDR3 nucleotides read TGTGCCTCGGCGCGGGGGGCCAACGTCCTGACTTTC. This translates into CASARGANVLTF.

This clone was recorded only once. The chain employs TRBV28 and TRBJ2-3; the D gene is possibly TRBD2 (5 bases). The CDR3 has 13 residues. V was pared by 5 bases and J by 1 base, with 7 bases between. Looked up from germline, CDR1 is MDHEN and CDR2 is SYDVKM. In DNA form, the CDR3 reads TGTGCCAGCAGTACCGGGGGCACAGATACGCAGTATTTT. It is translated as CASSTGGTDTQYF.

The chain's CDR3 is CASSLLTAQGGNSPLHF. CDR3 bases: TGTGCCAGCAGTTTATTGACAGCCCAGGGTGGGAATTCACCCCTCCACTTT. The chain has TRBV27 and TRBJ1-6, with D possibly TRBD1 on 5 matching bases. This CDR3 comprises 17 residues. V shed 1 base and J shed 7 bases, with 17 bases lying between them. Germline-derived CDR1 and CDR2 are MNHEY and SMNVEV (reference sequence).

The DNA for the CDR3 is TGCGCCAGCAGCCAAGTTCCTCCGGACAGGGTAAGGCAGCCCCAGCATTTT. Its protein product is CASSQVPPDRVRQPQHF. V and J are TRBV4-1 and TRBJ1-5; TRBD1 aligns across 8 bases. Trimming cost V 1 base and J 7 bases; bases outside gene matches: 12. From germline, CDR1 is MGHRA and CDR2 YSYEKL. The length of the CDR3 is 17 residues.

The CDR3 loop reads CASSAPLAGDEQFF. The CDR3 nucleotides are TGTGCCAGCAGCGCCCCACTAGCGGGCGATGAGCAGTTCTTC. The chain is built from TRBV9 and TRBJ2-1; TRBD2 matches at 9 bases. From germline, CDR1 is SGDLS and CDR2 YYNGEE. CDR3 length: 14 residues. J lost 8 bases, V lost 3 bases, and 6 bases had no gene match.

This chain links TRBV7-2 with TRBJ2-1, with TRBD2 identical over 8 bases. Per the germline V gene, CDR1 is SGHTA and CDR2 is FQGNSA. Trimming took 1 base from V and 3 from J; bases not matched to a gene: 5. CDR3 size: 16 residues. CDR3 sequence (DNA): TGTGCCAGCAGCTTAGAGGGACTAGATCTCTACAATGAGCAGTTCTTC. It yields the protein CASSLEGLDLYNEQFF.

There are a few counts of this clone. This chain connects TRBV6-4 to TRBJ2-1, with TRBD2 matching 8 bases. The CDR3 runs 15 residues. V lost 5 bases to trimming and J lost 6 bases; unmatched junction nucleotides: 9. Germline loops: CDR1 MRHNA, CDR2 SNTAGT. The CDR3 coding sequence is TGTGCCAGCAGTTATGGTGCGGGAGGAGGCAATGAGCAGTTCTTC. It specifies CASSYGAGGGNEQFF.

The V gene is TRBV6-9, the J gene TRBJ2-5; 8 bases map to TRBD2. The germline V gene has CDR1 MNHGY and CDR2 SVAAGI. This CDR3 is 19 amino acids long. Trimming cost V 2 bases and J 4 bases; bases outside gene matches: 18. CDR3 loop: CASSYPERISGTRGETQYF. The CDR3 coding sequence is TGTGCCAGCAGTTATCCCGAACGAATTAGCGGGACTAGGGGAGAGACCCAGTACTTC.

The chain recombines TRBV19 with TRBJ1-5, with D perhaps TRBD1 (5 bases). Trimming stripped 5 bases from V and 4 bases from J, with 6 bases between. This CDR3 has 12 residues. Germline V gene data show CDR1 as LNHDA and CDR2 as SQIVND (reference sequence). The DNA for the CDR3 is TGTGCCAGTAGTTCAGGGAATCAGCCCCAGCATTTT. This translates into CASSSGNQPQHF.

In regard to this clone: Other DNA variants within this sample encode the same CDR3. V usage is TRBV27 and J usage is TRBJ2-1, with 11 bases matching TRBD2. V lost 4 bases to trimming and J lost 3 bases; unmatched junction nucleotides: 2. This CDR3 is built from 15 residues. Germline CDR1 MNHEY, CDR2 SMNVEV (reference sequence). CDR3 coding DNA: TGTGCCAGCAGTTGGGGACTAGCGGTCTACAATGAGCAGTTCTTC. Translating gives CASSWGLAVYNEQFF.

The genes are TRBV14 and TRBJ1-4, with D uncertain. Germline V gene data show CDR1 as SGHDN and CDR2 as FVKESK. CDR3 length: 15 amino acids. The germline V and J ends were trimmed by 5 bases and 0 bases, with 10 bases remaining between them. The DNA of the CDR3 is TGTGCCAGCAGCATAGAGCCCGCAACTAATGAAAAACTGTTTTTT. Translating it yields CASSIEPATNEKLFF.

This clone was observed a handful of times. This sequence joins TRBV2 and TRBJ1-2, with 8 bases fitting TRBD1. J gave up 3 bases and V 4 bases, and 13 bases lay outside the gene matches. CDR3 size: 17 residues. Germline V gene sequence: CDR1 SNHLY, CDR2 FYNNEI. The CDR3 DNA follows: TGTGCCAGCAGTGGGTTAGCCAGGGGGCCTATGGACTATGGCTACACCTTC. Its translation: CASSGLARGPMDYGYTF.

The chain's CDR3 is CASRQNHIGTSGNTIYF. The CDR3 bases are TGTGCCAGCAGACAGAACCACATCGGGACATCCGGAAACACCATATATTTT. The V and J genes are TRBV11-3 and TRBJ1-3, with a weak D call TRBD1 (6 bases). Trimming pared 6 bases from V and 4 bases from J, leaving 22 bases between. The CDR3 is 17 residues long. The germline V gene has CDR1 SGHNT and CDR2 YENEEA.

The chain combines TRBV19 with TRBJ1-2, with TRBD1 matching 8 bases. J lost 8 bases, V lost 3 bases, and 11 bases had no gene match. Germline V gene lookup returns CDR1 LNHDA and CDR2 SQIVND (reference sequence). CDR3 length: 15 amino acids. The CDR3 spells CASSMGTGPSGGYTF. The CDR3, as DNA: TGTGCCAGTAGTATGGGGACAGGACCGAGTGGGGGCTACACCTTC.

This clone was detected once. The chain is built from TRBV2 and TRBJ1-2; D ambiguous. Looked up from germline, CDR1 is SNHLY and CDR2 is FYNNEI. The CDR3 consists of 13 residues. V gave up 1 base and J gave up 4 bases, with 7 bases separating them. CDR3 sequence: CASSEVATYGYTF. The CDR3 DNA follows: TGTGCCAGCAGTGAAGTGGCAACCTATGGCTACACCTTC.

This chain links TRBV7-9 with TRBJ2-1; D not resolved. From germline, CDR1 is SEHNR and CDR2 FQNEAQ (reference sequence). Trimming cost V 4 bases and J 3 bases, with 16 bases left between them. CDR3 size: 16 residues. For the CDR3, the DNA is TGTGCCAGCAGCTCCCAAGAGCCGCTTCGCTACAATGAGCAGTTCTTC. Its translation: CASSSQEPLRYNEQFF.

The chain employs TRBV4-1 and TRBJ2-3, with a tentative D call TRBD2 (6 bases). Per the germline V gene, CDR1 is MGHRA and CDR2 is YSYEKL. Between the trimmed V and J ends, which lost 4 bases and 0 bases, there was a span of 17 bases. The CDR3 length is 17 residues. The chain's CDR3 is CASSRSASAPSTDTQYF. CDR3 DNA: TGCGCCAGCAGCCGCTCAGCTAGCGCCCCTAGCACAGATACGCAGTATTTT.

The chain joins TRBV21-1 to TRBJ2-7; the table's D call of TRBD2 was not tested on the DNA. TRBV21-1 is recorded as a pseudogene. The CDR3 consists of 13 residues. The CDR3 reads CASTDGKVYEQYV. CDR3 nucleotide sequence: TGTGCCAGCACCGACGGGAAGGTCTACGAGCAGTACGTC.

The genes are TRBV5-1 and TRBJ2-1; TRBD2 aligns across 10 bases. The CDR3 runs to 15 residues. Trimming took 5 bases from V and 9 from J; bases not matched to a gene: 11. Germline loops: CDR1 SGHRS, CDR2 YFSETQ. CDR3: CASSPGLAGVGEQFF. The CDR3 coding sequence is TGCGCCAGCAGTCCCGGCCTAGCGGGAGTCGGTGAGCAGTTCTTC.

The CDR3 sequence is CSVGGTDTQYF. The DNA for the CDR3 is TGCAGCGTTGGAGGCACAGATACGCAGTATTTT. The chain recombines TRBV29-1 with TRBJ2-3; no reliable D call. Per the germline V gene, CDR1 is SQVTM and CDR2 is ANQGSEA. The CDR3 extends over 11 amino acids. Trimming stripped 4 bases from V and 1 base from J, with 3 bases between.

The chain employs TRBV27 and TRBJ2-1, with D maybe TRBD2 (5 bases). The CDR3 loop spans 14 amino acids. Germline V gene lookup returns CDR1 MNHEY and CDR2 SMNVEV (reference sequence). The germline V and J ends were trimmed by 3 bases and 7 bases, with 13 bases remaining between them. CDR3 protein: CASSFGLLLNEQFF. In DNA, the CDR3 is TGTGCCAGCAGTTTCGGACTCCTCCTGAATGAGCAGTTCTTC.

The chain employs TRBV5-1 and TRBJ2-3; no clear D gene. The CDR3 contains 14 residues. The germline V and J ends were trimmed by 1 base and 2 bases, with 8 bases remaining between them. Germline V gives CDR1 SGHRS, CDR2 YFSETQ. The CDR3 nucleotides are TGCGCCAGCAGCTTGCGCTATACCACAGATACGCAGTATTTT. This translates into CASSLRYTTDTQYF.

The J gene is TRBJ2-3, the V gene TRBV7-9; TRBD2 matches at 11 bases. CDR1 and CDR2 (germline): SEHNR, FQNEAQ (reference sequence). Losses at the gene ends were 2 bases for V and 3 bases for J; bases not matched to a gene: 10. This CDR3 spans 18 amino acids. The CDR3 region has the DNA TGTGCCAGCAGCTTATTACTCCGACTAGCGGGACCTACAGATACGCAGTATTTT. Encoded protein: CASSLLLRLAGPTDTQYF.

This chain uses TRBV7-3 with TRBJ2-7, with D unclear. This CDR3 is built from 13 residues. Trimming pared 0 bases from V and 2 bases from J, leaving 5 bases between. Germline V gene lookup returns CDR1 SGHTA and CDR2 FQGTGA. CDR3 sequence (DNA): TGTGCCAGCAGCTTAACGGCAGCCTACGAGCAGTACTTC. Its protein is CASSLTAAYEQYF. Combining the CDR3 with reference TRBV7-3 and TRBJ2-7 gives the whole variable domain GAGVSQTPSNKVTEKGKYVELRCDPISGHTALYWYRQSLGQGPEFLIYFQGTGAADDSGLPNDRFFAVRPEGSVSTLKIQRTERGDSAVYLCASSLTAAYEQYFGPGTRLTVT.